The table lists the clone carrying this TCR beta chain with many counts. Its specificity is unknown. V shed 4 bases and J shed 7 bases, with 18 bases lying between them. This CDR3 contains 14 residues. Germline-derived CDR1 and CDR2 are SGHRS and YFSETQ. The sample is drawn from a study of Graves' ophthalmopathy and Graves' hyperthyroidism. Findings of the study overall: Ophthalmopathy was separated from stable hyperthyroidism by a 13-signature model with about 86% sensitivity and roughly 81% specificity.

RNA transcripts were the source from which TCR beta CDR3 regions were amplified. Following a first-round RT-PCR that used HTBI primers, a second-round multiplex PCR was carried out. TCRdb re-analysed the multiplex PCR reads in MiXCR, keeping a single row per CDR3 protein. The table has a few hundred thousand distinct CDR3 sequences, 20% to 25% seen once; the top ten hold about 40%. Specimen: peripheral blood. This chain joins TRBV5-1 and TRBJ2-7, with D possibly TRBD2 on 5 matching bases. The receptor's source is a woman between 50 and 59 years old with Graves' ophthalmopathy. In DNA, the CDR3 is TGCGCCAGCAGCCCTGGAACTGGTGGAGGTGAGCAGTACTTC. Translation gives CASSPGTGGGEQYF. The variable domain in full, completed from reference TRBV5-1 and TRBJ2-7, reads KAGVTQTPRYLIKTRGQQVTLSCSPISGHRSVSWYQQTPGQGLQFLFEYFSETQRNKGNFPGRFSGRQFSNSRSEMNVSTLELGDSALYLCASSPGTGGGEQYFGPGTRLTVT.